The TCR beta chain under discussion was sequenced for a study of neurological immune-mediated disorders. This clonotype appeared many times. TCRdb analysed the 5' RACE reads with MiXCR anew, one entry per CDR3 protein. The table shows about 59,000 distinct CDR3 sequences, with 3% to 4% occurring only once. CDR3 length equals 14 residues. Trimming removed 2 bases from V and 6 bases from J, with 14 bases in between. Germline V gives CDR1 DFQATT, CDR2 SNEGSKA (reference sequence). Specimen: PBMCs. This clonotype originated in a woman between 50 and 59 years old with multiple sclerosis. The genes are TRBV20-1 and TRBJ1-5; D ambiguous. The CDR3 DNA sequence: TGCAGTGCTAGACCCTGGCTAGGAGGTCAGCCCCAGCATTTT. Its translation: CSARPWLGGQPQHF.